These 11 T cell receptor beta chains were sequenced from one sample in a study of monozygotic twins with inflammatory bowel disease. One entry per CDR3 protein, without DNA, is what TCRdb gives after re-calling the 5' RACE reads. The sample includes a few hundred thousand distinct CDR3 sequences. Source material: blood. The receptors were sampled from a human donor with ulcerative colitis or Crohn's disease, or a healthy co-twin of an affected twin (not recorded which).

The gene calls are TRBV20-1 and TRBJ2-7; as DNA is missing, the TRBD1 call by TCRdb cannot be tested. Germline CDR1 reads DFQATT; CDR2 reads SNEGSKA (reference sequence). This CDR3 has 14 amino acids. The CDR3 spells CSARRPGQGYEQYF.

The CDR3 is CASKAGNSYEQYF. The chain employs TRBV19 and TRBJ2-7. The CDR3 is 13 amino acids. Per the germline V gene, CDR1 is LNHDA and CDR2 is SQIVND (reference sequence).

The chain employs TRBV30 and TRBJ2-7; TCRdb selects TRBD1, and the lack of DNA leaves this call unchecked. Germline lookup yields CDR1 GTSNPN and CDR2 SVGIG (reference sequence). The CDR3 has 12 amino acids. CDR3: CAWKGQSYEQYF. The full variable domain, its missing parts supplied by reference TRBV30 and TRBJ2-7, is SQTIHQWPATLVQPVGSPLSLECTVEGTSNPNLYWYRQAAGRGLQLLFYSVGIGQISSEVPQNLSASRPQDRQFILSSKKLLLSDSGFYLCAWKGQSYEQYFGPGTRLTVT.

The chain carries TRBV6-6 and TRBJ2-3. Germline loops: CDR1 MNHNY, CDR2 SVGAGI (reference sequence). The CDR3 covers 13 residues. This CDR3 is CASSSTYTDTQYF.

The J gene is TRBJ2-2, the V gene TRBV4-2. The germline gives CDR1 LGHNA, CDR2 YNFKEQ. CDR3 length equals 16 residues. The chain's CDR3 is CASSSQTFSNTGELFF.

The chain uses TRBV29-1 and TRBJ1-3; with no DNA, the TCRdb D assignment of TRBD1 cannot be verified. The CDR3 sequence is 14 residues long. Germline lookup yields CDR1 SQVTM and CDR2 ANQGSEA. The CDR3 here is CSVNRGQEGNTIYF.

The CDR3 loop reads CSAGDIESLILFF. The J gene is TRBJ1-4, the V gene TRBV20-1; TCRdb returns TRBD1, unconfirmable since there is no DNA. The CDR3 spans 13 residues. Germline V lookup: CDR1 DFQATT, CDR2 SNEGSKA (reference sequence).

The chain uses TRBV4-2 and TRBJ2-2; checking the TCRdb D call of TRBD1 is not possible without DNA. Looked up from germline, CDR1 is LGHNA and CDR2 is YNFKEQ. The CDR3 is made up of 14 amino acids. CDR3 protein: CASSQVGASGELFF.

The chain couples TRBV6-5 to TRBJ2-5; TCRdb lists TRBD2, though no DNA is available to test this call. Germline loops: CDR1 MNHEY, CDR2 SVGAGI. The CDR3 is 17 residues long. CDR3: CASSYRTSGTRLGTQYF.

The rearrangement uses TRBV6-5 and TRBJ2-1; lacking DNA, the TRBD1 call made by TCRdb goes unchecked. Germline-derived CDR1 and CDR2 are MNHEY and SVGAGI. This CDR3 has 14 amino acids. The CDR3 spells CASSSQGQATEQFF.

The rearrangement links TRBV25-1 to TRBJ2-2. Germline V CDR1 and CDR2: MGHDK, SYGVNS. The CDR3 loop spans 15 amino acids. The CDR3 spells CASSEYLKQGGELFF.